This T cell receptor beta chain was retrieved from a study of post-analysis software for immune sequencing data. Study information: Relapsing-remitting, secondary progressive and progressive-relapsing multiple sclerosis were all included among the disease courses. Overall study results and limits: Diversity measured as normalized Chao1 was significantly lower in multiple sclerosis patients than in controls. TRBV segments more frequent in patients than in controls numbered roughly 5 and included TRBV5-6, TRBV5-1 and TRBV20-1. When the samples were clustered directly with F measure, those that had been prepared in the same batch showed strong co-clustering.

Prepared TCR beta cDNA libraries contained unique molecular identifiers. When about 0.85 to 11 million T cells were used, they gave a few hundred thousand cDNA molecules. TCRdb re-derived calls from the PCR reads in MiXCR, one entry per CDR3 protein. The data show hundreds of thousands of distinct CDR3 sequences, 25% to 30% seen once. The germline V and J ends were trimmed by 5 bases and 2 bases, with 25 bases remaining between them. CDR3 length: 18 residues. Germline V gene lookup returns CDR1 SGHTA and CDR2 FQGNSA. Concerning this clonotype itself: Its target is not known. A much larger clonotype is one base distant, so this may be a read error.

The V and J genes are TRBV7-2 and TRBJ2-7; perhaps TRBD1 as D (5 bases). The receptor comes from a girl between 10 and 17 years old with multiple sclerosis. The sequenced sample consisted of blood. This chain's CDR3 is CASSPRQIGGSPPYEQYF. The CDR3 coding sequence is TGTGCCAGCAGCCCACGACAGATCGGCGGCAGTCCCCCCTACGAGCAGTACTTC. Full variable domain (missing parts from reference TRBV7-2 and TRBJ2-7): GAGVSQSPSNKVTEKGKDVELRCDPISGHTALYWYRQSLGQGLEFLIYFQGNSAPDKSGLPSDRFSAERTGGSVSTLTIQRTQQEDSAVYLCASSPRQIGGSPPYEQYFGPGTRLTVT.